Presented here are 21 T cell receptor beta chains from one specimen sequenced in a study of T cells after yellow fever vaccination. In TCRdb, the 5' RACE reads were re-called with MiXCR into one record per CDR3 protein. Here the sample spans some 390,000 distinct CDR3 sequences, approximately 6% being singletons. The source material was PBMCs, sampled 5 days after the yellow fever booster vaccination. The receptors were gathered from a man aged 25 to 45 who received the YFV17D yellow fever vaccine.

This clonotype was counted ten times or more. The chain couples TRBV4-1 to TRBJ1-1, with 10 bases that match TRBD1. Looked up from germline, CDR1 is MGHRA and CDR2 is YSYEKL. Losses at the gene ends were 3 bases for V and 11 bases for J; bases not matched to a gene: 6. This CDR3 has 13 amino acids. The CDR3 protein is CASSHPTGGTAFF. The CDR3 DNA reads as TGCGCCAGCAGCCATCCGACAGGGGGCACGGCTTTCTTT.

The chain is built from TRBV12-3 or TRBV12-4 and TRBJ1-5; D is ambiguous. Trimming pared 1 base from V and 6 bases from J, leaving 10 bases between. There are 14 residues in the CDR3. CDR3: CASSLGLPGQPQHF. The CDR3 bases are TGTGCCAGCAGTTTAGGTCTCCCGGGTCAGCCCCAGCATTTT.

V usage is TRBV5-1 and J usage is TRBJ2-3; TRBD1 aligns across 7 bases. CDR3 length equals 15 residues. V gave up 7 bases and J gave up 0 bases; unmatched junction bases: 8. The germline CDR1 and CDR2 sequences are SGHRS and YFSETQ. CDR3 in DNA: TGCGCCAGCCGAAAAGGGACAGCTAGCACAGATACGCAGTATTTT. Protein product: CASRKGTASTDTQYF.

The chain employs TRBV5-6 and TRBJ1-2, with D perhaps matching TRBD1 (5 bases). This CDR3 region has 13 residues. CDR1 and CDR2 from the germline V gene are SGHDT and YYEEEE. Between the trimmed V and J ends, which lost 4 bases and 4 bases, there was a span of 11 bases. The CDR3 DNA sequence: TGTGCCAGCAGCCGTGGGGGGGGCTATGGCTACACCTTC. Protein sequence: CASSRGGGYGYTF.

The table lists this clonotype with many counts. The chain links TRBV7-8 to TRBJ2-3; weak D call: TRBD2 (5 bases). In germline, CDR1 is SGHVS, CDR2 FQNEAQ. V was trimmed by 1 base and J by 1 base, leaving 15 bases between them. This CDR3 is built from 17 residues. The CDR3, as DNA: TGTGCCAGCAGCTTAGAGCGGTCCCCCGTAGGCACAGATACGCAGTATTTT. Amino acids: CASSLERSPVGTDTQYF.

The sample holds a few counts of this clonotype. This chain connects TRBV7-2 to TRBJ2-7, with TRBD2 identical over 12 bases. The CDR3 covers 14 residues. With 3 bases clipped from V and 9 bases from J, the junction kept 6 bases outside the gene matches. Germline CDR1 and CDR2: SGHTA and FQGNSA. The CDR3 region is CASSFAGLAGTQYF. CDR3 sequence (DNA): TGTGCCAGCAGCTTTGCCGGACTAGCGGGAACGCAGTACTTC.

CDR3 in amino acids: CASTLGGQLSYEQYF. As DNA, the CDR3 is TGTGCCAGCACCCTTGGGGGACAGCTATCCTACGAGCAGTACTTC. This chain uses TRBV6-2 or TRBV6-3 with TRBJ2-7, with TRBD1 matching 7 bases. The germline gives CDR1 MNHEY, CDR2 SVGEGT. J gave up 1 base and V 7 bases, and 10 bases lay outside the gene matches. The CDR3 spans 15 residues.

This clonotype has only a few counts. This sequence joins TRBV20-1 and TRBJ1-4, with D maybe TRBD1 (5 bases). The CDR3 is made up of 16 amino acids. The V end lost 0 bases, the J end lost 0 bases, and 11 bases lay between the germline ends. Germline CDR1 is DFQATT and CDR2 is SNEGSKA (reference sequence). CDR3 bases: TGCAGTGCTAGAGATCCCCGACAGTCAACTAATGAAAAACTGTTTTTT. This gives the protein CSARDPRQSTNEKLFF.

In the case of this clonotype: Being one base from a much bigger clone, this may be a read error. This chain links TRBV7-2 with TRBJ2-5; the D gene is possibly TRBD1 (6 bases). The ends were cut back, 5 bases at V and 2 bases at J, with 18 bases in the middle. This CDR3 comprises 16 residues. Germline V gene sequence: CDR1 SGHTA, CDR2 FQGNSA. The CDR3 reads CASSVSRDKGQETQYF. CDR3 nucleotide sequence: TGTGCCAGCAGCGTTAGCCGGGACAAGGGACAAGAGACCCAGTACTTC.

The chain links TRBV5-4 to TRBJ2-2; no clear D. V dropped 2 bases and J dropped 4 bases, with 15 bases sitting between them. The CDR3 is 16 residues long. CDR1 and CDR2 (germline): SGHNT, YYREEE (reference sequence). In DNA form, the CDR3 reads TGTGCCAGCAGCTTTTTTGTGGGCCCAAGCACCGGGGAGCTGTTTTTT. It yields the protein CASSFFVGPSTGELFF.

This chain joins TRBV4-2 and TRBJ2-2; D is ambiguous. Trimming stripped 2 bases from V and 7 bases from J, with 11 bases between. The CDR3 extends over 14 amino acids. CDR1 and CDR2 (germline): LGHNA, YNFKEQ. The CDR3 here is CASSQLNLGGELFF. Here the CDR3 DNA reads TGTGCCAGCAGCCAACTCAATCTGGGCGGGGAGCTGTTTTTT.

This clonotype was detected many times. The chain carries TRBV5-4 and TRBJ2-7; TRBD1 aligns across 7 bases. The length of the CDR3 is 12 residues. Germline V gene sequence: CDR1 SGHNT, CDR2 YYREEE (reference sequence). The J segment lost 4 bases and the V segment lost 4 bases, leaving 2 bases of the junction unmatched. CDR3 sequence (DNA): TGTGCCAGCAGCGTGACAGGGTACGAGCAGTACTTC. Translated: CASSVTGYEQYF.

This clonotype was seen ten or more times. The genes are TRBV24-1 and TRBJ2-2; maybe TRBD1 (5 bases). The ends were cut back, 2 bases at V and 5 bases at J, with 11 bases in the middle. The germline V gene has CDR1 KGHDR and CDR2 SFDVKD. The CDR3 extends over 15 amino acids. CDR3 sequence reads: CATSDSTGFTGELFF. Written as DNA, the CDR3 is TGTGCCACCAGTGATTCTACAGGATTTACCGGGGAGCTGTTTTTT.

The genes are TRBV18 and TRBJ2-1; tentatively, D is TRBD2 (5 bases). Per germline, CDR1 KGHSH and CDR2 LQKENI. Trimming left V 3 bases short and J 7 bases short, with 16 bases between. CDR3 length: 15 residues. CDR3 in amino acids: CASSPMTGWENEQFF. For the CDR3, the DNA is TGTGCCAGCTCACCGATGACCGGCTGGGAGAATGAGCAGTTCTTC.

There are many counts of this clonotype. The J gene is TRBJ2-5, the V gene TRBV10-3; no definite D call. Germline CDR1 is ENHRY and CDR2 is SYGVKD. The CDR3 totals 14 residues. The V end lost 0 bases, the J end lost 4 bases, and 9 bases lay between the germline ends. CDR3 residues: CAISESRSPETQYF. The CDR3 DNA sequence: TGTGCCATCAGTGAGTCGAGAAGCCCAGAGACCCAGTACTTC.

In regard to this clonotype: A much larger clone sits a single nucleotide away, making a read error possible. This chain's CDR3 is CASSRPLENIQYF. CDR3 DNA sequence: TGTGCCAGCAGCAGGCCGCTAGAAAACATTCAGTACTTC. The chain has TRBV21-1 and TRBJ2-4; the tabulated D call, TRBD2, remains unverified against the DNA. TRBV21-1 is marked as a pseudogene. This CDR3 contains 13 residues.

The V gene is TRBV19, the J gene TRBJ1-5, with unresolved D. Per germline, CDR1 LNHDA and CDR2 SQIVND (reference sequence). This CDR3 is built from 15 residues. V gave up 3 bases and J gave up 3 bases, with 12 bases separating them. The CDR3 region has the DNA TGTGCCAGTAGTATGAGTATACGGATCAATCAGCCCCAGCATTTT. Protein: CASSMSIRINQPQHF.

This clonotype was seen ten or more times. The V gene is TRBV5-4, the J gene TRBJ2-5; 7 nucleotides align to TRBD1. The germline V gene encodes CDR1 SGHNT and CDR2 YYREEE (reference sequence). The CDR3 has 14 amino acids. J lost 6 bases, V lost 5 bases, and 10 bases had no gene match. The CDR3 region has the DNA TGTGCCAGCAGACAGGAGGCAGGGGGAAAGACCCAGTACTTC. Its translation is CASRQEAGGKTQYF.

The chain is built from TRBV20-1 and TRBJ2-7, with TRBD2 matching over 7 bases. Germline V CDR1 and CDR2: DFQATT, SNEGSKA (reference sequence). The trim removed 6 bases at V and 3 bases at J, leaving 11 bases unmatched. This CDR3 has 14 residues. CDR3 protein: CSAAGLAELYEQYF. Here the CDR3 DNA reads TGCAGTGCGGCAGGGCTAGCGGAACTCTACGAGCAGTACTTC.

This clonotype was recorded many times. This chain links TRBV20-1 with TRBJ2-5, with a weak D call TRBD1 (6 bases). Germline CDR1 DFQATT, CDR2 SNEGSKA (reference sequence). The CDR3 runs 12 residues. The CDR3 DNA follows: TGCAGCGCGAGCTACAGGGAAGAGACCCAGTACTTC. The encoded protein is CSASYREETQYF.

The V gene is TRBV28, the J gene TRBJ2-1; 8 bases match TRBD2. The junction had 7 bases not matched to a gene; V was cut back by 8 bases and J by 4 bases. The germline CDR1 and CDR2 sequences are MDHEN and SYDVKM. The CDR3 is 14 amino acids. CDR3: CASFTAGGYNEQFF. In DNA form, the CDR3 reads TGTGCCAGCTTTACTGCGGGGGGATACAATGAGCAGTTCTTC.